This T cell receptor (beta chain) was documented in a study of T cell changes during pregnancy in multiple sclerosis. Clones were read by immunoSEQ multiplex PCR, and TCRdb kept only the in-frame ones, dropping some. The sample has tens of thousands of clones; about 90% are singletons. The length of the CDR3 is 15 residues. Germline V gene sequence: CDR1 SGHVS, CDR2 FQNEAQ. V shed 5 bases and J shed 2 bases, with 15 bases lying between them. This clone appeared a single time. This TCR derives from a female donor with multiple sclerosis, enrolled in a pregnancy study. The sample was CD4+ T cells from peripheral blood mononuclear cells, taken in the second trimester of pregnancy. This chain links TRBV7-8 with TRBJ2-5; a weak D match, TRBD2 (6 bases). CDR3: CASSGDSATQETQYF. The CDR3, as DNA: TGTGCCAGCAGCGGGGACTCGGCGACTCAAGAGACCCAGTACTTC.